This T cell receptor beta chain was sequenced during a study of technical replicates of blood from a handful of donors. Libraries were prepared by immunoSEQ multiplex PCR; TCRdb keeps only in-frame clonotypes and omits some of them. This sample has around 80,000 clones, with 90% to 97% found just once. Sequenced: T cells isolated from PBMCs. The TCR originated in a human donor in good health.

CDR3 in amino acids: CASSPRQDKETQYF. The CDR3 DNA reads as TGTGCCAGTAGTCCTAGACAGGACAAAGAGACCCAGTACTTC. The rearrangement joins TRBV19 to TRBJ2-5; D possibly corresponds to TRBD1 (6 bases). Germline loops: CDR1 LNHDA, CDR2 SQIVND (reference sequence). Trimming took 5 bases from V and 3 from J, leaving 13 bases between them. This CDR3 comprises 14 residues.